The sequence of this T cell receptor (beta chain) was determined in a study of T-cell reconstitution after alpha-beta-depleted transplantation in children. Trimming cost V 6 bases and J 8 bases, with 13 bases left between them. CDR3 length equals 12 residues. Preparation of the TCRbeta library involved a method that used unique molecular identifiers. TCRdb itself ran the PCR reads through MiXCR, one entry per CDR3 protein. In the table there are hundreds of thousands of distinct CDR3 sequences, around 9.6% of which are singletons. This clonotype was picked up a small number of times. This receptor was obtained from a human donor who donated a stem cell graft to a child with SCID. Source: PBMCs from the stem cell graft donor, taken from the stem cell graft. This rearrangement joins TRBV12-3 or TRBV12-4 to TRBJ1-2; possibly TRBD1 for D (6 bases). CDR3 region: CASSGTSWGYTF. The DNA of the CDR3 is TGTGCCAGCAGCGGGACAAGCTGGGGCTACACCTTC.